Detailed here is one TCR beta chain. The record originates from a study of control samples from healthy donors and cancer patients. The table came from immunoSEQ multiplex PCR; TCRdb's copy has only in-frame clones and leaves some out. Of approximately 93,000 clones listed, 85% to 90% are singletons. The V gene lost 4 bases and the J gene lost 3 bases, with 16 bases spanning the gap. Per germline, CDR1 SGHRS and CDR2 YFSETQ. This CDR3 has 15 amino acids. The sequence derives from a woman aged 45-60 years with colorectal cancer. The rearrangement links TRBV5-1 to TRBJ1-1; D remains ambiguous. The sample was PBMCs. The CDR3 here is CASSPPGGPDTEAFF. In DNA, the CDR3 is TGCGCCAGCAGCCCCCCAGGTGGACCGGACACTGAAGCTTTCTTT.